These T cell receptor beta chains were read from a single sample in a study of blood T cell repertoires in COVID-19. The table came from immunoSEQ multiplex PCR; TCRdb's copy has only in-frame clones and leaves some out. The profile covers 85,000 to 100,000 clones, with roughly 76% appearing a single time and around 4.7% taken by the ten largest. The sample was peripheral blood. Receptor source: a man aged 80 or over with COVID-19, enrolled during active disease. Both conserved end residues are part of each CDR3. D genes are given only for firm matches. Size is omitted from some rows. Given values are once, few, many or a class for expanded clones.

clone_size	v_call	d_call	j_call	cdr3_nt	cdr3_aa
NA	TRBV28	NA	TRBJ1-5	TGTGCCAGCAGTTTTCGAGATCAGCCCCAGCATTTT	CASSFRDQPQHF
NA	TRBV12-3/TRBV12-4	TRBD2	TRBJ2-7	TGTGCCAGCAGCAACCTAGCGGCCTACGAGCAGTACTTC	CASSNLAAYEQYF
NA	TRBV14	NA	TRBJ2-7	TGTGCCAGCAGCCCCTCTGGGCAGGCGCTTCTATACGAGCAGTACTTC	CASSPSGQALLYEQYF
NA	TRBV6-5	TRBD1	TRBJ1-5	TGTGCCAGCAGTAGGACAGGGGGCGTTCAGCCCCAGCATTTT	CASSRTGGVQPQHF
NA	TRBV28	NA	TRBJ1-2	TGTGCCAGCAGTTTGGGCAGCTATGGCTACACCTTC	CASSLGSYGYTF
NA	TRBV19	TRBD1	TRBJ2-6	TGTGCCAGTAGTACCGGACAGGGGGACCTCTCTGGGGCCAACGTCCTGACTTTC	CASSTGQGDLSGANVLTF
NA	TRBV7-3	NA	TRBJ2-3	TGTGCCAGCAGCTTCTCGGGGACAGATACGCAGTATTTT	CASSFSGTDTQYF
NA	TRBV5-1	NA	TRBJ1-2	TGCGCCAGCAGCCCCTACATCCTAGACTATGGCTACACCTTC	CASSPYILDYGYTF
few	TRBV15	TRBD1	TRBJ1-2	TGTGCCACCAGCAGAGATCTAACAGGGGCGGGTGGCTACACCTTC	CATSRDLTGAGGYTF
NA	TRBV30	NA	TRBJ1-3	TGTGCCTGGAGCATACAGAGCGGCGTAGGCACCATATATTTT	CAWSIQSGVGTIYF
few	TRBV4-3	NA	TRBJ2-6	TGCGCCAGCAGCGAGTGGCAGGGGCTAAGCTCTGGGGCCAACGTCCTGACTTTC	CASSEWQGLSSGANVLTF
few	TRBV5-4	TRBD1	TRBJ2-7	TGTGCCAGCAGCTTGCCGGGCGGGACAGGGAATTACGAGCAGTACTTC	CASSLPGGTGNYEQYF
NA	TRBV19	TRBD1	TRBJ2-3	TGTGCCAGTAGTTCTCCCGGAAGGGGGCCAGATACGCAGTATTTT	CASSSPGRGPDTQYF
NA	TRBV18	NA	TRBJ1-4	TGTGCCAGCTCACCGGGGGGTGAAAAACTGTTTTTT	CASSPGGEKLFF